This TCR beta chain was sequenced in a study of blood T cell repertoires in COVID-19. Study information: From the United States, Italy and Spain came samples of acute and convalescent COVID-19. PBMCs, B-cell-depleted T cells, or T cells were the source of the cDNA or gDNA that made up the material.

CDR1 and CDR2 from the germline V gene are MNHNY and SVGAGI (reference sequence). V was trimmed by 2 bases and J by 8 bases, leaving 13 bases between them. The CDR3 length is 14 residues. In the authors' methods: Reference gene primer amplification gave nucleated cell count estimates. TCRdb keeps only in-frame clones here, not all; method: immunoSEQ multiplex PCR. That table supplies the V and J calls and clone size; D and trimming were determined from the DNA. The sample includes around 170,000 clones, 88% seen only once; the top ten take more than 25%. Material: peripheral blood. This sequence was found in a man aged 55 to 70 with acute or convalescent COVID-19. The rearrangement uses TRBV6-6 and TRBJ1-5; D might be TRBD1 (5 bases). The CDR3 sequence: CASSYRGRLEPQHF. DNA for the CDR3: TGTGCCAGCAGTTACAGGGGCAGGCTTGAGCCCCAGCATTTT.